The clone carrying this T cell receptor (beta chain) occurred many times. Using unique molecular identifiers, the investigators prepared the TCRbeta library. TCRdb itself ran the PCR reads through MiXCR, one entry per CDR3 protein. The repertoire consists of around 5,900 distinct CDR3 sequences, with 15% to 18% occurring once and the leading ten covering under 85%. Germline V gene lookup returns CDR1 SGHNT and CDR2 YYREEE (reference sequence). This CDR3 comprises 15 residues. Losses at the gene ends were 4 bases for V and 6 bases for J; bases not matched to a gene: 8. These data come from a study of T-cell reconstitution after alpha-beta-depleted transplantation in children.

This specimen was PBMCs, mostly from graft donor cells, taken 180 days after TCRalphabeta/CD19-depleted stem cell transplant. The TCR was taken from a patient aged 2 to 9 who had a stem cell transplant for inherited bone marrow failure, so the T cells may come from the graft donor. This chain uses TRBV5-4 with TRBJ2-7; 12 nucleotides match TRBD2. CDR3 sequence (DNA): TGTGCCAGCAGCCCAAGGACTAGCGGGACAGGCGAGCAGTACTTC. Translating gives CASSPRTSGTGEQYF.